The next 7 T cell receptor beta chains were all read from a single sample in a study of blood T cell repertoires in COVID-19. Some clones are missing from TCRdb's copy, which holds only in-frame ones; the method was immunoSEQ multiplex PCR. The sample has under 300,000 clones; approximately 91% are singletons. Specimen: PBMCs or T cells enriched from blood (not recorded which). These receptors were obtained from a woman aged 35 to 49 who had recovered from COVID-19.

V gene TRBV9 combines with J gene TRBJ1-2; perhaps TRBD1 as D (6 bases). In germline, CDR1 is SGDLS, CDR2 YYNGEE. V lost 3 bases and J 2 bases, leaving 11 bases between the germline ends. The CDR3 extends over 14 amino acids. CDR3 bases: TGTGCCAGCAGCGCGACGACAGGAAACTATGGCTACACCTTC. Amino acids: CASSATTGNYGYTF.

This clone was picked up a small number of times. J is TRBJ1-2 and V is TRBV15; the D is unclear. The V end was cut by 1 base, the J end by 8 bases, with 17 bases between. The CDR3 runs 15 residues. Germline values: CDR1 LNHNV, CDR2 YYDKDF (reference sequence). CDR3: CATSRGSSDLEGYTF. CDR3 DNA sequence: TGTGCCACCAGCAGAGGATCATCGGACTTGGAGGGCTACACCTTC.

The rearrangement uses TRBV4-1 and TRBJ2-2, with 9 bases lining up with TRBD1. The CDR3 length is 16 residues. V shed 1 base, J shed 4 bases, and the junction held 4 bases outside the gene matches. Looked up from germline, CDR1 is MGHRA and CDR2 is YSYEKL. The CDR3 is CASSQGDRGGTGELFF. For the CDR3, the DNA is TGCGCCAGCAGCCAAGGCGACAGGGGGGGCACCGGGGAGCTGTTTTTT.

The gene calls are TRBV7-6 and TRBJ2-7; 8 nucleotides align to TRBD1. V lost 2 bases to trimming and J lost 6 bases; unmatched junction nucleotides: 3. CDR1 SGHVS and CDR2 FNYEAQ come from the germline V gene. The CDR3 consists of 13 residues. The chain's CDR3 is CASSLSGGSEQYF. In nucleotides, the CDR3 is TGTGCCAGCAGCTTATCAGGGGGCAGCGAGCAGTACTTC.

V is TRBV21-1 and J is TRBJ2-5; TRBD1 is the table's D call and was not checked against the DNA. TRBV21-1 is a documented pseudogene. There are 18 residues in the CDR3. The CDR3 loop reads CASSKRHRGHALGETQYF. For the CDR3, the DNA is TGTGCCAGCAGCAAACGCCACAGGGGCCATGCTCTTGGAGAGACCCAGTACTTC.

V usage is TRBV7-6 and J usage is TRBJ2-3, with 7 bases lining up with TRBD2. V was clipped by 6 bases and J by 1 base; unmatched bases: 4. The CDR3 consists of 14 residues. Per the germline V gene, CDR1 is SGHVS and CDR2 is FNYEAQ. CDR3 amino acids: CASRGRGGTDTQYF. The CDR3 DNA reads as TGTGCCAGCAGGGGGAGGGGAGGCACAGATACGCAGTATTTT.

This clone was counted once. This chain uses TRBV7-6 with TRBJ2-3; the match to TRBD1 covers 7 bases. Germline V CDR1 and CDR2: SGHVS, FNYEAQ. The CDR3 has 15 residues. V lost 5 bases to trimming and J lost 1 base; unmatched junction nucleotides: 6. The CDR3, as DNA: TGTGCCAGCAGCCAAGACAGGGTTGGCACAGATACGCAGTATTTT. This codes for CASSQDRVGTDTQYF.